The 9 T cell receptor beta chains in this list originate from one sample, sequenced in a study of T-cell reconstitution after alpha-beta-depleted transplantation in children. Researchers prepared the TCRbeta library using unique molecular identifiers, the study reports. TCRdb itself ran the PCR reads through MiXCR, one entry per CDR3 protein. The table lists 490,000 or so distinct CDR3 sequences, roughly an eighth of them singletons, with about 5.4% in the top ten. The material sequenced was PBMCs from the stem cell graft donor, taken from the stem cell graft. The receptors were gathered from a human donor who donated a stem cell graft to a child with combined immunodeficiency.

This clonotype has only a few counts. The rearrangement uses TRBV27 and TRBJ1-5, with D maybe TRBD1 (5 bases). With 1 base removed from V and 2 bases from J, the gap between germline ends came to 12 bases. There are 16 residues in the CDR3. Germline loops: CDR1 MNHEY, CDR2 SMNVEV (reference sequence). The CDR3 bases are TGTGCCAGCAGTTTATTAGAGGGGTTGGGCAATCAGCCCCAGCATTTT. Its translation is CASSLLEGLGNQPQHF.

The V gene is TRBV30, the J gene TRBJ2-7; maybe TRBD1 (6 bases). Germline V gene lookup returns CDR1 GTSNPN and CDR2 SVGIG (reference sequence). V dropped 5 bases and J dropped 5 bases, with 16 bases sitting between them. CDR3 length: 13 residues. The CDR3 reads CAWEEGHVNEQYF. CDR3 coding DNA: TGTGCCTGGGAAGAGGGACACGTCAACGAGCAGTACTTC.

This clonotype was recorded at least ten times. V and J are TRBV20-1 and TRBJ2-1, with D perhaps matching TRBD2 (5 bases). The CDR3 has 14 residues. Trimming removed 0 bases at V and 4 bases at J, with 10 bases between. Germline V lookup: CDR1 DFQATT, CDR2 SNEGSKA (reference sequence). The CDR3 is CSARDQKRYNEQFF. CDR3 sequence (DNA): TGCAGTGCTAGAGATCAGAAGCGGTACAATGAGCAGTTCTTC.

This clonotype was seen a few times. This chain's CDR3 is CASSFRAGEFNEQFF. CDR3 nucleotide sequence: TGTGCCAGCAGCTTTCGAGCGGGAGAATTTAATGAGCAGTTCTTC. The chain is built from TRBV11-3 and TRBJ2-1, with TRBD2 matching over 8 bases. The CDR3 runs to 15 residues. The trim removed 3 bases at V and 7 bases at J, leaving 8 bases unmatched. Germline assignment: CDR1 SGHNT and CDR2 YENEEA.

This clonotype was seen more than once but under ten times. This rearrangement joins TRBV5-1 to TRBJ2-7; no clear D. The V gene lost 3 bases and the J gene lost 4 bases, with 11 bases spanning the gap. The CDR3 has 13 amino acids. The V gene's germline CDR1 is SGHRS and CDR2 YFSETQ. The CDR3 nucleotides are TGCGCCAGCAGCTCGCTGACTGGATACGAGCAGTACTTC. It specifies CASSSLTGYEQYF.

This clonotype has a handful of counts. The V gene is TRBV19, the J gene TRBJ2-2; D ambiguous. This CDR3 has 13 amino acids. V lost 2 bases, J lost 6 bases, and 7 bases lay in between. The V gene's germline CDR1 is LNHDA and CDR2 SQIVND (reference sequence). The CDR3 nucleotides are TGTGCCAGTAGTATACGGAGTCCCGGGGAGCTGTTTTTT. Translating gives CASSIRSPGELFF.

This clonotype was detected many times. The rearrangement joins TRBV5-1 to TRBJ1-2, with D possibly TRBD1 on 6 matching bases. V was trimmed by 4 bases and J by 4 bases, leaving 17 bases between them. CDR3 length equals 15 residues. Germline loops: CDR1 SGHRS, CDR2 YFSETQ. This chain's CDR3 is CASSPSPDSFYGYTF. In DNA, the CDR3 is TGCGCCAGCAGCCCGAGCCCGGACAGCTTCTATGGCTACACCTTC.

The V gene is TRBV29-1, the J gene TRBJ2-3; D gene uncertain. Trimming removed 6 bases from V and 7 bases from J, with 5 bases in between. The CDR3 length is 9 residues. In germline, CDR1 is SQVTM, CDR2 ANQGSEA. The CDR3 sequence: CSVDNTQYF. In DNA form, the CDR3 reads TGCAGCGTGGATAATACGCAGTATTTT.

At least ten counts were recorded for this clonotype. This sequence joins TRBV12-3 or TRBV12-4 and TRBJ2-3; D is perhaps TRBD1 or TRBD2 (7 bases each). V was shortened by 8 bases and J by 8 bases, with 14 bases between the two germline ends. The CDR3 totals 12 residues. The CDR3 DNA is TGTGCCAGCGGACTAGGGGGCGGTACGCAGTATTTT. Residues: CASGLGGGTQYF.